These 14 T cell receptor beta chains came from one sample sequenced in a study of blood T cell repertoires in COVID-19. Sequenced by immunoSEQ multiplex PCR; TCRdb stores in-frame clones only, minus some. The sample shows 200,000 or so clones, over 75% of them seen only once. Specimen: peripheral blood. These receptors all stem from a man in his 60s with acute or convalescent COVID-19.

The CDR3 loop reads CASTRLAGPYEQYF. Here the CDR3 DNA reads TGTGCCAGCACCCGACTAGCGGGACCCTACGAGCAGTACTTC. The chain employs TRBV27 and TRBJ2-7; TRBD2 agrees at 11 bases. J was trimmed by 2 bases and V by 7 bases; bases with no gene match: 4. The CDR3 has 14 residues. Germline CDR1 reads MNHEY; CDR2 reads SMNVEV (reference sequence).

Note on this clone: At one end the junction does not follow the germline gene, possibly because of a read error. CDR3 nucleotide sequence: TGTGCCAGCAGCATAACAGCCTCAGGGGACTATGGCTACACCTTC. Translating gives CASSITASGDYGYTF. The chain has TRBV7-3 and TRBJ1-2, with D maybe TRBD1 (6 bases). Germline lookup yields CDR1 SGHTA and CDR2 FQGTGA. CDR3 length equals 15 residues. The full variable domain, its missing parts supplied by reference TRBV7-3 and TRBJ1-2, is GAGVSQTPSNKVTEKGKYVELRCDPISGHTALYWYRQSLGQGPEFLIYFQGTGAADDSGLPNDRFFAVRPEGSVSTLKIQRTERGDSAVYLCASSITASGDYGYTFGSGTRLTVV.

This clone was seen many times. This chain joins TRBV5-1 and TRBJ2-1; the match to TRBD2 covers 7 bases. The CDR3 is made up of 17 amino acids. With V trimmed by 0 bases and J by 6 bases, 12 bases remained unmatched. Germline loops: CDR1 SGHRS, CDR2 YFSETQ. Written as DNA, the CDR3 is TGCGCCAGCAGCTTGGATGCGGGGGTAGAGATCATCAATGAGCAGTTCTTC. Protein product: CASSLDAGVEIINEQFF.

The genes are TRBV12-3 or TRBV12-4 and TRBJ2-7; D unresolved. This CDR3 contains 13 residues. Trimming took 7 bases from V and 0 from J, leaving 10 bases between them. DNA of the CDR3: TGTGCCAGCAAAACGGGTTCCTCCTACGAGCAGTACTTC. Its protein is CASKTGSSYEQYF.

The chain combines TRBV14 with TRBJ2-2; 11 nucleotides agree with TRBD2. CDR1 is SGHDN and CDR2 is FVKESK in the germline V gene. Trimming cost V 3 bases and J 6 bases; bases outside gene matches: 3. The CDR3 contains 15 residues. In DNA, the CDR3 is TGTGCCAGCAGCCACGTTAGCGGGAGGGCCGGGGAGCTGTTTTTT. Translation gives CASSHVSGRAGELFF.

The V and J genes are TRBV7-2 and TRBJ2-3; no clear D. Trimming pared 5 bases from V and 5 bases from J, leaving 11 bases between. The CDR3 runs 13 residues. Looked up from germline, CDR1 is SGHTA and CDR2 is FQGNSA. The CDR3 spells CASSPRRLDTQYF. The DNA for the CDR3 is TGTGCCAGCAGCCCCCGTCGTTTAGATACGCAGTATTTT.

The V and J genes are TRBV19 and TRBJ1-3; 9 bases match TRBD1. Germline loops: CDR1 LNHDA, CDR2 SQIVND (reference sequence). V lost 9 bases and J lost 11; bases outside the gene matches: 17. The CDR3 covers 15 residues. CDR3 DNA sequence: TGTGCCAGCCACCTGCCGGGACAGGGCCCCGATGCCATATATTTT. Its translation: CASHLPGQGPDAIYF.

The CDR3 DNA follows: TGTGCCAGCAGCCGAATCACACAGGGGGCAGGCACTGAAGCTTTCTTT. This codes for CASSRITQGAGTEAFF. This rearrangement joins TRBV4-2 to TRBJ1-1, with 9 positions matching TRBD1. The germline CDR1 and CDR2 sequences are LGHNA and YNFKEQ. This CDR3 region has 16 residues. The V and J ends lost 4 bases and 4 bases, in that order; junction bases with no gene match: 10.

The genes are TRBV10-3 and TRBJ1-3; 7 bases align to TRBD1. Germline CDR1 is ENHRY and CDR2 is SYGVKD. There are 15 residues in the CDR3. V was clipped by 0 bases and J by 5 bases; unmatched bases: 4. The CDR3 DNA is TGTGCCATCAGTGAGTCCCGAGGGGGCCGAAACACCATATATTTT. This sequence encodes CAISESRGGRNTIYF.

The chain joins TRBV5-5 to TRBJ2-7, with D perhaps matching TRBD1 (6 bases). V was shortened by 3 bases and J by 3 bases, with 10 bases between the two germline ends. The CDR3 length is 13 residues. The germline gives CDR1 SGHKS, CDR2 YYEKEE (reference sequence). CDR3: CASSWDIFYEQYF. CDR3 coding DNA: TGTGCCAGCAGCTGGGACATTTTCTACGAGCAGTACTTC.

DNA of the CDR3: TGCGCCAGCAGCCCTGGACAGGGGGTAAGGAACACTGAAGCTTTCTTT. Encoded protein: CASSPGQGVRNTEAFF. V is TRBV4-3 and J is TRBJ1-1; 10 nucleotides agree with TRBD1. J was trimmed by 1 base and V by 4 bases; bases with no gene match: 6. Germline V gene lookup returns CDR1 LGHNA and CDR2 YSLEER. This CDR3 has 16 amino acids.

The chain has TRBV19 and TRBJ2-3; TRBD2 matches 10 bases. CDR1 and CDR2 (germline): LNHDA, SQIVND (reference sequence). V gave up 10 bases and J gave up 6 bases; unmatched junction bases: 7. This CDR3 is 13 amino acids long. The CDR3 sequence: CATRPSGSDTQYF. CDR3 DNA sequence: TGTGCCACCCGCCCTAGCGGGAGCGATACGCAGTATTTT. Based on the CDR3 plus reference TRBV19 and TRBJ2-3, the full variable domain is DGGITQSPKYLFRKEGQNVTLSCEQNLNHDAMYWYRQDPGQGLRLIYYSQIVNDFQKGDIAEGYSVSREKKESFPLTVTSAQKNPTAFYLCATRPSGSDTQYFGPGTRLTVL.

The V gene is TRBV19, the J gene TRBJ1-2, with D perhaps TRBD1 (5 bases). The CDR3 is made up of 15 amino acids. V was clipped by 1 base and J by 7 bases, with 16 bases between them. The germline CDR1 and CDR2 sequences are LNHDA and SQIVND (reference sequence). CDR3 protein: CASSIAGQGGFGYTF. The CDR3 DNA reads as TGTGCCAGTAGTATAGCAGGCCAGGGAGGCTTTGGCTACACCTTC.

The chain joins TRBV10-3 to TRBJ1-6, with 7 bases matching TRBD1. Germline-derived CDR1 and CDR2 are ENHRY and SYGVKD. V trimming: 3 bases; J trimming: 8 bases; junction bases outside the gene matches: 4. CDR3 size: 14 residues. The CDR3 region is CAISEQGFDSPLHF. The CDR3 bases are TGTGCCATCAGTGAACAGGGGTTTGATTCACCCCTCCACTTT.